The clone carrying this T cell receptor beta chain was detected a few times. Its target is not known. PBMCs, at least 6 million per sample, were isolated. This specimen comes from a study of blood T cells in healthy people across ages. Study-wide findings and caveats: Diversity was higher, and naive CD4+ cells more numerous, in long-lived donors than in aged donors. Strongly correlated with naive T cell percentage was TCR beta diversity.

The authors ran a second PCR of about 6 to 12 cycles using a sample-barcoded 5' primer and a J-beta primer mix. One entry per CDR3 protein results from TCRdb running MiXCR on the 5' RACE reads. The sample includes about 720,000 distinct CDR3 sequences, 22% of them seen just once. CDR1 and CDR2 (germline): SGHRS, YFSETQ. V was cut by 4 bases and J by 1 base, with 15 bases left in between. There are 15 residues in the CDR3. Sequencing was performed on blood. V gene TRBV5-1 combines with J gene TRBJ2-7, with D unclear. This TCR came from a man in his 70s in good health. The CDR3 region is CASSRMYGDSYEQYV. The CDR3 DNA follows: TGCGCCAGCAGCAGGATGTATGGGGATTCCTACGAGCAGTACGTC.